One sample yielded the 21 T cell receptor beta chains listed below, sequenced in a study of T cell responses to AZD1222 COVID-19 vaccine. TCRdb's table, derived via immunoSEQ multiplex PCR, lists solely in-frame clones and lacks some. The sample lists 150,000 to 200,000 clones, approximately 90% seen once, with 4.4% in the top ten. Material: peripheral blood, obtained on day 0 of MenACWY control vaccination. Every receptor here comes from an adult in good health.

V and J are TRBV24-1 and TRBJ2-3; no reliable D call. The CDR3 runs to 17 residues. Germline V gene data show CDR1 as KGHDR and CDR2 as SFDVKD. Deletions cut 1 base from V and 0 bases from J, with 13 bases between. CDR3 region: CATSDFLGRASTDTQYF. CDR3 DNA: TGTGCCACCAGTGATTTCCTGGGAAGGGCTAGCACAGATACGCAGTATTTT.

J is TRBJ2-1 and V is TRBV24-1; 13 bases are a match to TRBD2. The CDR3 extends over 16 amino acids. Germline V gene sequence: CDR1 KGHDR, CDR2 SFDVKD. V was clipped by 2 bases and J by 6 bases; unmatched bases: 3. The CDR3 sequence: CATSDSRLAGGNEQFF. The CDR3 DNA reads TGTGCCACCAGTGATTCACGACTAGCGGGAGGCAATGAGCAGTTCTTC.

In its sample, this clone was seen once. J is TRBJ2-5 and V is TRBV12-3 or TRBV12-4; unclear D gene. The CDR3 loop spans 12 amino acids. Trimming took 1 base from V and 3 from J, leaving 3 bases between them. The CDR3 bases are TGTGCCAGCAGTTTAGTTGAAGAGACCCAGTACTTC. The encoded protein is CASSLVEETQYF.

The V gene is TRBV3-1 (or the pseudogene TRBV3-2), the J gene TRBJ2-1; D possibly corresponds to TRBD1 (5 bases). CDR1 and CDR2 from the germline V gene are LGHDT and YNNKEL (reference sequence). Trimming removed 0 bases from V and 10 bases from J, with 10 bases in between. This CDR3 comprises 13 residues. The DNA of the CDR3 is TGTGCCAGCAGCCAAGATCTCCGGACAGAGCAGTTCTTC. Protein: CASSQDLRTEQFF.

This clone showed up just a few times. The rearrangement joins TRBV6-5 to TRBJ1-5; D gene unclear. The CDR3 length is 14 residues. Trimming took 7 bases from V and 0 from J, leaving 10 bases between them. The germline CDR1 and CDR2 sequences are MNHEY and SVGAGI. CDR3 region: CASKVGISNQPQHF. The CDR3, as DNA: TGTGCCAGCAAGGTGGGAATTAGCAATCAGCCCCAGCATTTT.

This chain connects TRBV4-1 to TRBJ1-4; 9 nucleotides align to TRBD1. CDR1 is MGHRA and CDR2 is YSYEKL in the germline V gene. Trimming removed 0 bases from V and 8 bases from J; junction bases left unmatched: 7. There are 16 residues in the CDR3. CDR3 residues: CASSQDRGQGWEKLFF. The CDR3 coding sequence is TGCGCCAGCAGCCAAGATAGGGGACAGGGCTGGGAAAAACTGTTTTTT.

The chain carries TRBV7-9 and TRBJ2-7; perhaps TRBD2 as D (6 bases). Germline assignment: CDR1 SEHNR and CDR2 FQNEAQ (reference sequence). The CDR3 loop spans 15 amino acids. Trimming shortened V by 5 bases and J by 0 bases, and 14 bases separated the two germline ends. For the CDR3, the DNA is TGTGCCAGCAGCCCCCTTGGCGGGGCCTCCTACGAGCAGTACTTC. This gives the protein CASSPLGGASYEQYF.

On this clone itself: The junction differs from germline at one of its ends, possibly a read error. The chain joins TRBV7-8 to TRBJ1-1; 7 nucleotides align to TRBD1. The CDR3 sequence is 16 residues long. Germline V gene data show CDR1 as SGHVS and CDR2 as FQNEAQ. The CDR3 coding sequence is TGTGCCAGCAGCCTAGCTTTGACAGGGCGTGTCACTGAAGCTTTCTTT. It codes for CASSLALTGRVTEAFF.

This rearrangement joins TRBV7-3 to TRBJ2-7, with 14 bases matching TRBD2. V was clipped by 4 bases and J by 5 bases; unmatched bases: 4. Per germline, CDR1 SGHTA and CDR2 FQGTGA. The CDR3 is 15 amino acids. CDR3 DNA: TGTGCCAGCAGCTCGGGACTAGCGGGAGTTCACGAGCAGTACTTC. Translated: CASSSGLAGVHEQYF.

The genes are TRBV11-1 and TRBJ1-6; D possibly corresponds to TRBD1 (5 bases). The CDR3 covers 15 residues. Per germline, CDR1 SGHAT and CDR2 FQDESV (reference sequence). The V end lost 3 bases, the J end lost 10 bases, and 16 bases lay between the germline ends. For the CDR3, the DNA is TGTGCCAGCAGCTTCGGGACCGGGTCGCAGTCACCCCTCCACTTT. Translation: CASSFGTGSQSPLHF.

Comments on this clone: The sample holds other DNA sequences that translate to the same CDR3. This sequence joins TRBV5-1 and TRBJ1-1; D is uncertain. The CDR3 consists of 14 residues. V gave up 0 bases and J gave up 1 base, with 7 bases separating them. Germline V gene lookup returns CDR1 SGHRS and CDR2 YFSETQ. CDR3 loop: CASSLAGRNTEAFF. For the CDR3, the DNA is TGCGCCAGCAGCTTGGCGGGAAGGAACACTGAAGCTTTCTTT.

The rearrangement joins TRBV10-3 to TRBJ1-2; 7 nucleotides match TRBD1. CDR1 ENHRY and CDR2 SYGVKD come from the germline V gene. J lost 2 bases, V lost 2 bases, and 5 bases had no gene match. The CDR3 is 15 residues long. DNA of the CDR3: TGTGCCATCAGTGAGACTCCGGGACAGAACTATGGCTACACCTTC. It translates to CAISETPGQNYGYTF.

V is TRBV6-5 and J is TRBJ1-5, with unresolved D. Trimming left V 7 bases short and J 7 bases short, with 14 bases between. The germline CDR1 and CDR2 sequences are MNHEY and SVGAGI. The CDR3 consists of 13 residues. The CDR3 region is CASTLGTGQPQHF. DNA of the CDR3: TGTGCCAGCACGCTCGGAACGGGGCAGCCCCAGCATTTT.

The DNA of the CDR3 is TGTGCCAGCAGTCCCAAAACAGGGCACCATGGCTACACCTTC. It translates to CASSPKTGHHGYTF. V gene TRBV5-4 combines with J gene TRBJ1-2, with D possibly TRBD1 on 6 matching bases. The germline gives CDR1 SGHNT, CDR2 YYREEE (reference sequence). CDR3 length equals 14 residues. V was trimmed by 5 bases and J by 6 bases, leaving 17 bases between them. The full variable domain, rest sourced from reference TRBV5-4 and TRBJ1-2, is ETGVTQSPTHLIKTRGQQVTLRCSSQSGHNTVSWYQQALGQGPQFIFQYYREEENGRGNFPPRFSGLQFPNYSSELNVNALELDDSALYLCASSPKTGHHGYTFGSGTRLTVV.

This clone appeared a single time. This chain links TRBV27 with TRBJ1-6, with TRBD1 matching over 9 bases. V trimming: 6 bases; J trimming: 9 bases; junction bases outside the gene matches: 12. From germline, CDR1 is MNHEY and CDR2 SMNVEV (reference sequence). This CDR3 is built from 16 residues. The CDR3 nucleotides are TGTGCCAGCAGGCGCACCTTGGGACAGGGAAGTTCACCCCTCCACTTT. Translated, it gives CASRRTLGQGSSPLHF.

CDR3 sequence: CASTKGTATLNTEAFF. DNA for the CDR3: TGTGCCAGTACCAAAGGGACAGCTACTCTGAACACTGAAGCTTTCTTT. The rearrangement uses TRBV19 and TRBJ1-1, with 7 bases matching TRBD1. V shed 7 bases and J 0 bases; nucleotides not matched to a gene: 11. The CDR3 consists of 16 residues. CDR1 and CDR2 from the germline V gene are LNHDA and SQIVND (reference sequence).

This clone appeared a few times. The chain has TRBV4-2 and TRBJ1-1; the D gene is possibly TRBD1 (5 bases). The CDR3 runs 13 residues. Trimming removed 4 bases at V and 4 bases at J, with 10 bases between. Looked up from germline, CDR1 is LGHNA and CDR2 is YNFKEQ. The CDR3 is CASSRGGGTEAFF. The CDR3 DNA is TGTGCCAGCAGCCGCGGGGGGGGCACTGAAGCTTTCTTT.

The chain recombines TRBV9 with TRBJ2-1; D might be TRBD2 (5 bases). The ends were cut back, 2 bases at V and 8 bases at J, with 8 bases in the middle. This CDR3 is 12 amino acids long. Germline V lookup: CDR1 SGDLS, CDR2 YYNGEE. The CDR3: CASSVGLDEQFF. The CDR3 DNA sequence: TGTGCCAGCAGCGTCGGACTGGATGAGCAGTTCTTC.

This chain connects TRBV7-9 to TRBJ1-1, with TRBD1 identical over 7 bases. Per the germline V gene, CDR1 is SEHNR and CDR2 is FQNEAQ (reference sequence). Unmatched junction bases numbered 12, after V lost 3 bases and J lost 5 bases. The CDR3 covers 16 residues. Here the CDR3 DNA reads TGTGCCAGCAGCTTCCCACAGGGGCAGGTGGGAACTGAAGCTTTCTTT. Protein product: CASSFPQGQVGTEAFF.

Worth noting for this clone: The germline gene is not matched at one end of the junction; a read error may be the cause. J is TRBJ2-7 and V is TRBV7-2, with TRBD1 matching over 10 bases. The CDR3 runs 13 residues. Germline V gene data show CDR1 as SGHTA and CDR2 as FQGNSA. As DNA, the CDR3 is TGTGCCAGCAAAGGGACAGGGGTCAACGAGCAGTGCTTC. Translating it yields CASKGTGVNEQCF.

The chain carries TRBV18 and TRBJ1-1; possible D gene TRBD1, 6 bases. The CDR3 spans 15 residues. CDR1 is KGHSH, CDR2 LQKENI, per germline. Trimming took off 1 base at V and 1 base at J, with 10 bases between the two ends. CDR3 region: CASSPLDRPNTEAFF. The DNA for the CDR3 is TGTGCCAGCTCACCACTCGACAGGCCGAACACTGAAGCTTTCTTT.